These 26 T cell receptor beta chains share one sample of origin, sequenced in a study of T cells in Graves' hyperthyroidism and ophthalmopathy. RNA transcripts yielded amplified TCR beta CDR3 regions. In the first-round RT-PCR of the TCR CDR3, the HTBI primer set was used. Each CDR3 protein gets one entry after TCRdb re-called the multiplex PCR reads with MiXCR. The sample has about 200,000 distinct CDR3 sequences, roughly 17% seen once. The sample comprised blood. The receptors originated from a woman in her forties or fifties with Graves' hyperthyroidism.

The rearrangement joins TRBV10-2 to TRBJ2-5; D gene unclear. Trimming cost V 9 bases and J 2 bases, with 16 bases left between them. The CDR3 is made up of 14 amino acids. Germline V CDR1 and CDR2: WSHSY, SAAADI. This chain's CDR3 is CASSLGKKQETQYF. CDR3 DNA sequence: TGCGCCAGTTCCCTGGGGAAAAAACAAGAGACCCAGTACTTC.

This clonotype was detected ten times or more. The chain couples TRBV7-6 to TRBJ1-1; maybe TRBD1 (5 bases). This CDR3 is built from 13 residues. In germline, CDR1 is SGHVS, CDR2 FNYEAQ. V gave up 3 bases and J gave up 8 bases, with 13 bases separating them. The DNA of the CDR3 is TGTGCCAGCAGCTTGTGGGACGGCGAGGAAGCTTTCTTT. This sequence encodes CASSLWDGEEAFF.

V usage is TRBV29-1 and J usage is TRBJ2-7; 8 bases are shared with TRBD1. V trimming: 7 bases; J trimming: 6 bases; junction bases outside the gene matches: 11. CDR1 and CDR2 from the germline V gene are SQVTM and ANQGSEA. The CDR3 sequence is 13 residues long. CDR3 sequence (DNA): TGCAGCGCCGGAAAGGCAGGGGGCCCCGAGCAGTACTTC. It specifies CSAGKAGGPEQYF.

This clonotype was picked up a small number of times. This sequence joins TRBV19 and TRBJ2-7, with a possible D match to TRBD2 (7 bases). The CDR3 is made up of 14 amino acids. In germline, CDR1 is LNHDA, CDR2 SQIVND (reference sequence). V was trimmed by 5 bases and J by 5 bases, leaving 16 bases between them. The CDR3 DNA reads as TGTGCCAGTAGTTTCCGGGGGGCTTGGAACGAGCAGTACTTC. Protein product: CASSFRGAWNEQYF.

CDR3 sequence reads: CASSLFGQGREKLFF. CDR3 DNA: TGTGCCAGCAGTTTATTTGGACAGGGGAGGGAAAAACTGTTTTTT. This rearrangement joins TRBV27 to TRBJ1-4; 9 bases line up with TRBD1. The CDR3 runs 15 residues. In germline, CDR1 is MNHEY, CDR2 SMNVEV (reference sequence). Germline trimming cut 1 base from V and 8 bases from J; bases unmatched to any gene: 5.

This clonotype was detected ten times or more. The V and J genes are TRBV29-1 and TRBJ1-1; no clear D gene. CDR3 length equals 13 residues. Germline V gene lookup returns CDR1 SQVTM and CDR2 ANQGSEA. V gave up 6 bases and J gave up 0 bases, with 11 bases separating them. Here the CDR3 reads CSVETGLNTEAFF. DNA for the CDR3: TGCAGCGTAGAGACGGGATTGAACACTGAAGCTTTCTTT.

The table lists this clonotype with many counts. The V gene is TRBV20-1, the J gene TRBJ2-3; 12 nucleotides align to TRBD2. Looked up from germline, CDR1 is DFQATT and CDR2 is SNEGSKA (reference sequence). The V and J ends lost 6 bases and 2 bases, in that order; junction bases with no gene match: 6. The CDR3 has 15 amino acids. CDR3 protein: CSATSGRGATDTQYF. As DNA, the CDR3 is TGCAGTGCGACTAGCGGGAGAGGGGCCACAGATACGCAGTATTTT.

CDR3 in DNA: TGCGCCAGCAGCTTGGGGCACACCACCCATGGCTACACCTTC. Translated, it gives CASSLGHTTHGYTF. The rearrangement joins TRBV5-1 to TRBJ1-2; D unclear. Germline-derived CDR1 and CDR2 are SGHRS and YFSETQ. The CDR3 length is 14 residues. The V and J ends lost 0 bases and 6 bases respectively, with 12 bases between them.

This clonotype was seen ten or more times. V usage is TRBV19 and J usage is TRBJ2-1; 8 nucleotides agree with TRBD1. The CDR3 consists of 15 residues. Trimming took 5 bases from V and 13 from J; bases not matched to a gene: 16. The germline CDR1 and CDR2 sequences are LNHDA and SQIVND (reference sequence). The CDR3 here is CASSSPRGLYMFQFF. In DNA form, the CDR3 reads TGTGCCAGTAGTTCCCCCAGGGGGCTTTACATGTTTCAGTTCTTC.

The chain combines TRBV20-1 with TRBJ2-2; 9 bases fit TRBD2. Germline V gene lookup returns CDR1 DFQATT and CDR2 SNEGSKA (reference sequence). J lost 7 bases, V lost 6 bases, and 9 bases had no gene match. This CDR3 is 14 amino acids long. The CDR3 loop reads CSAPGLARHGELFF. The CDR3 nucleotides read TGCAGTGCCCCGGGACTAGCAAGGCACGGGGAGCTGTTTTTT.

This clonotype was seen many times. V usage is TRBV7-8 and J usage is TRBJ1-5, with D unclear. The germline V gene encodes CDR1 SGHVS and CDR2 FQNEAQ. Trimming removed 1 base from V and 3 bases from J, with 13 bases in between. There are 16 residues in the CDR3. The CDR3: CASSLGSNGPNQPQHF. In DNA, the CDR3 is TGTGCCAGCAGCTTAGGTTCGAATGGGCCCAATCAGCCCCAGCATTTT.

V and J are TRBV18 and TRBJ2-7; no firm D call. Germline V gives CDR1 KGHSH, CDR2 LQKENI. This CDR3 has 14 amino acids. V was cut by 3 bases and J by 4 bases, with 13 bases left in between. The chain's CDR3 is CASSPKSSIYEQYF. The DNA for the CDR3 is TGTGCCAGCTCACCCAAATCCTCAATTTACGAGCAGTACTTC.

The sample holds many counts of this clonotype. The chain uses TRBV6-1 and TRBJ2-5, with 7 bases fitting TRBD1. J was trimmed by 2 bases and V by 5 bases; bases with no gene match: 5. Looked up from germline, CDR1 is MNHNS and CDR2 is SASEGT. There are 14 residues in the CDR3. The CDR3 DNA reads TGTGCCAGCAGTTATTGGGACAGACAAGAGACCCAGTACTTC. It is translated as CASSYWDRQETQYF.

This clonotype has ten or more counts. CDR3 sequence: CASSLVLAVVEGAQYF. The CDR3 nucleotides are TGTGCCAGCAGTTTAGTCCTAGCGGTTGTAGAGGGGGCGCAGTATTTT. J is TRBJ2-3 and V is TRBV12-3 or TRBV12-4, with D possibly matching TRBD2 (7 bases). CDR3 length equals 16 residues. Trimming left V 1 base short and J 10 bases short, with 21 bases between.

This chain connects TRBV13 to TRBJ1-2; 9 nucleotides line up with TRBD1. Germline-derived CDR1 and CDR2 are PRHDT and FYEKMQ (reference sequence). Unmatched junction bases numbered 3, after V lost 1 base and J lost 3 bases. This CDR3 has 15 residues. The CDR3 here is CASSLEGQGDYGYTF. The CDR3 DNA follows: TGTGCCAGCAGCTTAGAGGGACAGGGTGACTATGGCTACACCTTC.

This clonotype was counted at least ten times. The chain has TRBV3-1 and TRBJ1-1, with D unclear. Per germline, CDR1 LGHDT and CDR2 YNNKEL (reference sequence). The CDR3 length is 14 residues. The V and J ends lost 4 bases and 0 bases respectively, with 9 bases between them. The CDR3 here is CASSLRSVNTEAFF. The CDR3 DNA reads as TGTGCCAGCAGCCTCAGGTCGGTGAACACTGAAGCTTTCTTT.

The CDR3 is CSARVRDYSPLHF. CDR3 sequence (DNA): TGCAGTGCTAGAGTCAGGGATTATTCACCCCTCCACTTT. The V call is TRBV20-1, the J call TRBJ1-6; D is possibly TRBD1 (5 bases). The CDR3 covers 13 residues. V lost 1 base and J 8 bases, leaving 9 bases between the germline ends. CDR1 and CDR2 from the germline V gene are DFQATT and SNEGSKA (reference sequence).

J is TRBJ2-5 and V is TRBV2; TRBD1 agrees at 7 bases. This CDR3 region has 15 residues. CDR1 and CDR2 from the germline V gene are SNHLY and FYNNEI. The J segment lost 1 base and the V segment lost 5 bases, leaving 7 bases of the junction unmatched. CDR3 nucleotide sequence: TGTGCCAGCAGTTCGCAGGGGACAGCCCAAGAGACCCAGTACTTC. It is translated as CASSSQGTAQETQYF.

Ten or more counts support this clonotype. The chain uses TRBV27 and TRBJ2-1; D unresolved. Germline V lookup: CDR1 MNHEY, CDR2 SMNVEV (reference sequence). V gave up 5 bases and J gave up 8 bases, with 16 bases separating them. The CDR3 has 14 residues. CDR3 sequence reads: CASSPRGHEDEQFF. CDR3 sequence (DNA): TGTGCCAGCAGTCCCCGCGGCCACGAGGATGAGCAGTTCTTC.

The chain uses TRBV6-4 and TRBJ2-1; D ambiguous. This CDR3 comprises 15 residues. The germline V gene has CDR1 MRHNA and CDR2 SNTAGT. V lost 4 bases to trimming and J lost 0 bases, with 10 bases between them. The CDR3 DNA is TGTGCCAGCAGTGTAGGGCAGAGCTCCTACAATGAGCAGTTCTTC. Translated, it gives CASSVGQSSYNEQFF.

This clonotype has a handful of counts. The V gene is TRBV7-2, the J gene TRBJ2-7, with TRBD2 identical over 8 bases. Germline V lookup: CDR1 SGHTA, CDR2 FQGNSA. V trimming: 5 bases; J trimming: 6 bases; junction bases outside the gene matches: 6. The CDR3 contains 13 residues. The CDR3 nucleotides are TGTGCCAGCAGCCGCAGCGGGAGATCCGAGCAGTACTTC. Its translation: CASSRSGRSEQYF.

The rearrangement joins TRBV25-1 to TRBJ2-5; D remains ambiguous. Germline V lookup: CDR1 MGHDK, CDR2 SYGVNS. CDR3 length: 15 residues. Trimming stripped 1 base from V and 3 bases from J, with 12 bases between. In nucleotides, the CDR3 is TGTGCCAGCAGTGAATCGAGGTCTGGGAAAGAGACCCAGTACTTC. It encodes CASSESRSGKETQYF. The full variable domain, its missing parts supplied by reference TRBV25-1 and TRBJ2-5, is EADIYQTPRYLVIGTGKKITLECSQTMGHDKMYWYQQDPGMELHLIHYSYGVNSTEKGDLSSESTVSRIRTEHFPLTLESARPSHTSQYLCASSESRSGKETQYFGPGTRLLVL.

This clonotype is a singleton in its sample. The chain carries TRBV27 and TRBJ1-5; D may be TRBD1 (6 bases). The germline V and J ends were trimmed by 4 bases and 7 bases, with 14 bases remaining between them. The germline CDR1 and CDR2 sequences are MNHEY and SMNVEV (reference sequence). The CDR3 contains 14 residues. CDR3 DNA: TGTGCCAGCAGTTCTGGGGGCGCGGGGCAGCCCCAGCATTTT. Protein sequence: CASSSGGAGQPQHF.

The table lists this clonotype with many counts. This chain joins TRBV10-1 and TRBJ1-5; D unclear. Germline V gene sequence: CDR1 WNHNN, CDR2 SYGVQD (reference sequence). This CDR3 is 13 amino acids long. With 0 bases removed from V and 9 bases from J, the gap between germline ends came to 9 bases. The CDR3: CASSESLGGPQHF. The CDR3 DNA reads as TGCGCCAGCAGTGAGTCCCTAGGAGGGCCCCAGCATTTT.

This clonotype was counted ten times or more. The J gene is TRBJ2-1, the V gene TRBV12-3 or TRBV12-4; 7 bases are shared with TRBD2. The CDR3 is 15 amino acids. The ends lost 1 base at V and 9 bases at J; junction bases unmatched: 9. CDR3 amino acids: CASSLDGGRVTEQFF. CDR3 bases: TGTGCCAGCAGTTTAGACGGGGGGAGGGTCACTGAGCAGTTCTTC.

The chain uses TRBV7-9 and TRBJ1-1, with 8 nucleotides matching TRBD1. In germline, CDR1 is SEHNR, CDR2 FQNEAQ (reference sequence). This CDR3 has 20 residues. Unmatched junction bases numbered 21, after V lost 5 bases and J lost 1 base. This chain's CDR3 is CASSKGTTTGAVLRNTEAFF. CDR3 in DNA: TGTGCCAGCAGCAAAGGAACTACGACAGGGGCCGTTCTCCGGAACACTGAAGCTTTCTTT.